The TCR beta chain under discussion was sequenced for a study of CXCR3-negative and CXCR3-positive naive CD8 T cells. On this clonotype itself: Antigen unknown.

TRB cDNA libraries were made by UMI-labeled 5' RACE. Each CDR3 protein gets one entry in TCRdb, which reprocessed the 5' RACE reads and gives no DNA. The specimen's table records roughly 130,000 distinct CDR3 sequences. CDR3 length: 13 amino acids. CDR1 and CDR2 (germline): GTSNPN, SVGIG (reference sequence). Study-wide points: Unlike memory cells, which differed, naive CXCR3-negative and CXCR3-positive cells had similar TRBV-TRBJ usage. Naive cells that were CXCR3-positive had more hydrophobic TRB CDR3s (compared with CXCR3-negative naive cells).

The V gene is TRBV30, the J gene TRBJ2-7. The sequenced material came from naive CXCR3+ CD8+ T cells from blood. Regarding subset: CD45RO-CCR7+CD27+CD95- naive CD8+ T cells expressing CXCR3 (TNR3+). The receptor comes from a human donor in good health. Some clones in this sample may be carry-over from other donors' samples. CDR3 loop: CASSGGAPYEQYF.